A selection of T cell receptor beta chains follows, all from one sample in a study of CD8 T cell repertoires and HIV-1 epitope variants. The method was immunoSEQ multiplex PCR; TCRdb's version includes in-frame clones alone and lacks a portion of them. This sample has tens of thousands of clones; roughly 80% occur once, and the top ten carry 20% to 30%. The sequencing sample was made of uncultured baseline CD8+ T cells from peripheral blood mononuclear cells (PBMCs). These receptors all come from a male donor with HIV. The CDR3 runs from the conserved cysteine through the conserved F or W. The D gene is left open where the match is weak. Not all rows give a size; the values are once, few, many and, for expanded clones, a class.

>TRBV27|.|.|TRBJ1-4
TGTGCCAGCAGTTTCGCAGGCGAAGGTGAAAAACTGTTTTTT
CASSFAGEGEKLFF
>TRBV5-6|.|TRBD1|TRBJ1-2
TGTGCCAGCAGCTTGGGACAGGGGGCGGATCACACCTTC
CASSLGQGADHTF
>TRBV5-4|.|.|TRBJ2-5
TGTGCCAGCAGCACCGAGCTGGGAGAGACCCAGTACTTC
CASSTELGETQYF
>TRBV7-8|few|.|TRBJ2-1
TGTGCCAGCGTGGCGAGGGGGAATGAGCAGTTCTTC
CASVARGNEQFF
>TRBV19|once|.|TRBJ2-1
TGTGCCAGTAGTATAGGGGCGGAGCGGTACAATGAGCAGTTCTTC
CASSIGAERYNEQFF
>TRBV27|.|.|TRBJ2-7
TGTGCCAGCAGTTCCCCCCTCTCCTACGAGCAGTACTTC
CASSSPLSYEQYF
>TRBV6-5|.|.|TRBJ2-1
TGTGCCACCGAGGATAAGACTATATACAATGAGCAGTTCTTC
CATEDKTIYNEQFF
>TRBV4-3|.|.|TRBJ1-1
TGCGCCAGCAGCCGAACGGTGGAGAACACTGAAGCTTTCTTT
CASSRTVENTEAFF
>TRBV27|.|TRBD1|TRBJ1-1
TGTGCCAGCAGTTTCTCCCGGGACAGTGGGACAGCTTTCTTT
CASSFSRDSGTAFF
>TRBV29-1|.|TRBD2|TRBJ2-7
TGCAGCGTTGGGCTAGCGGGAGGGCCGGTCGAGCAGTACTTC
CSVGLAGGPVEQYF
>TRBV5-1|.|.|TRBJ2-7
TGCGCCAGCAGCTTGCGGGCCAGGATGAGGAACGAGCAGTACTTC
CASSLRARMRNEQYF
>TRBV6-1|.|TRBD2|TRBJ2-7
TGTGCCAGCAGCGAGGGAGGGCTCTACGAGCAGTACTTC
CASSEGGLYEQYF
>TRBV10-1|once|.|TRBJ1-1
TGCGCCAGCAGTGGCCTTGGCAGAGGGGAAGCTTTCTTT
CASSGLGRGEAFF
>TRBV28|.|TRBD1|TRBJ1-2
TGTGCCAGCGGAACCCCGGGACAGGGGCGGTATGGCTACACCTTC
CASGTPGQGRYGYTF
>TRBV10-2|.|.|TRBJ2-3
TGCGCCAGCAGTGAGGGGAAGCGCCAGTATTTT
CASSEGKRQYF
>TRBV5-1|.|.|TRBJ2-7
TGCGCCGGCAGCCTAACACGGCCGGGTTCCTACGAGCAGTACTTC
CAGSLTRPGSYEQYF
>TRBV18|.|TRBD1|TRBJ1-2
TGTGCCAGCTCACCACCGGGGGACAGGAGATTCTATGGCTACACCTTC
CASSPPGDRRFYGYTF
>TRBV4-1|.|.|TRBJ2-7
TGCGCCAGCAGCGCTAAGTCCCCTCCGTACGAGCAGTACTTC
CASSAKSPPYEQYF
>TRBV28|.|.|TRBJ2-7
TGTGCCAGCAGTTTCCCCTCGACAGTTACCTACGAGCAGTACTTC
CASSFPSTVTYEQYF